Presented here are 8 T cell receptor beta chains from one specimen sequenced in a study of blood T cell repertoires in COVID-19. TCRdb keeps only in-frame clones here, not all; method: immunoSEQ multiplex PCR. The data show around 79,000 clones, about 88% seen once. The sample taken for sequencing was peripheral blood. The source is a human donor in a cohort sampled during active COVID-19.

The chain joins TRBV27 to TRBJ2-2, with a weak D call TRBD2 (5 bases). Trimming took off 8 bases at V and 0 bases at J, with 10 bases between the two ends. The CDR3 runs 14 residues. Germline V lookup: CDR1 MNHEY, CDR2 SMNVEV (reference sequence). The CDR3 nucleotides read TGTGCCAGCGGCCGGGAACCGAACACCGGGGAGCTGTTTTTT. It is translated as CASGREPNTGELFF.

The rearrangement uses TRBV19 and TRBJ2-6; D is possibly TRBD1 (5 bases). Trimming cost V 5 bases and J 0 bases, with 14 bases left between them. The CDR3 totals 17 residues. Germline values: CDR1 LNHDA, CDR2 SQIVND (reference sequence). CDR3: CASSVEDTISGANVLTF. The CDR3 nucleotides are TGTGCCAGTAGTGTTGAGGACACGATCTCTGGGGCCAACGTCCTGACTTTC.

This clone was recorded once. The V and J genes are TRBV18 and TRBJ2-3, with a weak D call TRBD2 (6 bases). The CDR3 loop spans 15 amino acids. Germline CDR1 KGHSH, CDR2 LQKENI. V shed 0 bases and J shed 2 bases, with 9 bases lying between them. As DNA, the CDR3 is TGTGCCAGCTCACCACCGTCGGGAGTCACAGATACGCAGTATTTT. Residues: CASSPPSGVTDTQYF.

The chain couples TRBV3-1 (or the pseudogene TRBV3-2) to TRBJ1-1; possibly TRBD1 for D (5 bases). Germline CDR1 reads LGHDT; CDR2 reads YNNKEL (reference sequence). V was pared by 8 bases and J by 11 bases, with 18 bases between. This CDR3 has 12 residues. This CDR3 reads CASGRDGGAAFF. The CDR3 region has the DNA TGTGCCAGCGGAAGGGACGGAGGGGCTGCTTTCTTT.

The chain links TRBV7-9 to TRBJ2-7; D gene uncertain. Germline assignment: CDR1 SEHNR and CDR2 FQNEAQ (reference sequence). This CDR3 is 15 amino acids long. Trimming removed 6 bases from V and 4 bases from J, with 19 bases in between. The CDR3 protein is CASSSGLPGRYEQYF. DNA of the CDR3: TGTGCCAGCAGTTCCGGGTTGCCGGGTCGTTACGAGCAGTACTTC.

This sequence joins TRBV4-1 and TRBJ1-3; tentatively, D is TRBD1 (5 bases). V lost 8 bases to trimming and J lost 0 bases, with 11 bases between them. In germline, CDR1 is MGHRA, CDR2 YSYEKL. The CDR3 is 14 amino acids. The CDR3 bases are TGCGCCAGCCGCGGACATATCTCTGGAAACACCATATATTTT. Protein sequence: CASRGHISGNTIYF.

With regard to this clone: The CDR3 carries no conserved terminal phenylalanine or tryptophan, so it likely arises from a read error. The DNA is omitted, as the CDR3 cannot be located on it reliably, and the CDR3 follows TCRdb's listing. The rearrangement links TRBV7-9 to TRBJ2-3; the table's D call, TRBD2, was not checked against the DNA. The length of the CDR3 is 8 amino acids, counting both ends. Germline CDR1 and CDR2: SEHNR and FQNEAQ (reference sequence). The CDR3 region is CASIRFGD.

The gene calls are TRBV5-6 and TRBJ1-2, with D possibly being TRBD1 (5 bases). Per the germline V gene, CDR1 is SGHDT and CDR2 is YYEEEE. The length of the CDR3 is 12 residues. V shed 4 bases and J shed 6 bases, with 10 bases lying between them. CDR3 coding DNA: TGTGCCAGCAGCCCCGGGGGTAATGGCTACACCTTC. This sequence encodes CASSPGGNGYTF.